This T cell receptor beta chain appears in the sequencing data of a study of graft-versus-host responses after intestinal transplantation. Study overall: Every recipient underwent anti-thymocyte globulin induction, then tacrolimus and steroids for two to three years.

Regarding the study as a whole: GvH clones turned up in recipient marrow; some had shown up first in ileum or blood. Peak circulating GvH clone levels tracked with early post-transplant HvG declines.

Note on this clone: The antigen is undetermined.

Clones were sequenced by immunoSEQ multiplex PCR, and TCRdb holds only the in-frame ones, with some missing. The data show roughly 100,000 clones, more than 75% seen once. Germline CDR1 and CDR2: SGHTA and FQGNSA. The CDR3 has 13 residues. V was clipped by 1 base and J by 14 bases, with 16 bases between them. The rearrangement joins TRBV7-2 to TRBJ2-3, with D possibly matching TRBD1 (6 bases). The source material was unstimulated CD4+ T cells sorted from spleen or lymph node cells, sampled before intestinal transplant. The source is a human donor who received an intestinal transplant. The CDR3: CASSLVRTAVTYF. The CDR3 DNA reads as TGTGCCAGCAGCTTAGTTCGGACAGCGGTAACGTATTTT.